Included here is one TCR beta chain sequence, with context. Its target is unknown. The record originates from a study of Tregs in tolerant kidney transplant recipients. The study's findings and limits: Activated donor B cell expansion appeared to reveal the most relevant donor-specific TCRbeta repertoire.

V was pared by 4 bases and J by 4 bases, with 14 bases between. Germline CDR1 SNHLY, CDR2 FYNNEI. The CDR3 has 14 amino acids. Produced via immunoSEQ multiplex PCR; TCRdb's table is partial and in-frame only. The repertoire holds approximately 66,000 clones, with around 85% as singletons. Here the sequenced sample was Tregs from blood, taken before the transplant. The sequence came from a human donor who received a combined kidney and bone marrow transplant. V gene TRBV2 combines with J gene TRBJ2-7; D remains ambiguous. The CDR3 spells CASSGTRMRYEQYF. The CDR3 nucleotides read TGTGCCAGCAGTGGAACCCGGATGAGATACGAGCAGTACTTC.